This T cell receptor (beta chain) was identified during a study of T cell responses to AZD1222 COVID-19 vaccine. Study at large: Pooling of second doses given at about 4 or about 12 weeks was done. Regarding the study as a whole: White British people made up most donors, females outnumbered males, and clonal diversity was possibly underestimated. Vaccine-related CD4 TCRs covered spike, predominating at 160-218 and 743-854. Targets within unmutated variant regions were reportedly found for nearly half of spike-specific TCRs.

As concerns this clone: Its antigen is unidentified.

Here immunoSEQ multiplex PCR was the method, and the copy in TCRdb shows in-frame clones only, minus some. The repertoire has around 160,000 clones, about 91% of them found once; the top ten carry more than 12%. Trimming stripped 4 bases from V and 0 bases from J, with 14 bases between. The germline CDR1 and CDR2 sequences are MNHEY and SVGEGT. There are 16 residues in the CDR3. The J gene is TRBJ2-3, the V gene TRBV6-2 or TRBV6-3; a possible D gene is TRBD2 (5 bases). The TCR originated in an adult in good health. Material: peripheral blood, obtained on day 0 of AZD1222 vaccination. This CDR3 reads CASSSLQRSSTDTQYF. The CDR3 bases are TGTGCCAGCAGTTCCCTCCAGCGGTCTAGCACAGATACGCAGTATTTT.